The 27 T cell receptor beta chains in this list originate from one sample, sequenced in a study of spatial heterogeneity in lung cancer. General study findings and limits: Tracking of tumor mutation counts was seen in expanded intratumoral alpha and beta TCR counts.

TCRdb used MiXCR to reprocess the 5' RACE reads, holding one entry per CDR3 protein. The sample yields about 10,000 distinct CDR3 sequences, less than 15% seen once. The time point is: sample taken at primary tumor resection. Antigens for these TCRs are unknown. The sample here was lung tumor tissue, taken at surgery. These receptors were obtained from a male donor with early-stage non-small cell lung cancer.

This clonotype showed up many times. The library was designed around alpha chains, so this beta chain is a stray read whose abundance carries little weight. The CDR3 sequence is CASSRRRLAGEKETQYF. The CDR3 bases are TGTGCCAGCAGCAGGAGAAGGCTAGCGGGAGAGAAAGAGACCCAGTACTTC. This rearrangement joins TRBV5-6 to TRBJ2-5; 10 bases are shared with TRBD2. The germline V gene has CDR1 SGHDT and CDR2 YYEEEE. Trimming removed 4 bases from V and 3 bases from J; junction bases left unmatched: 12. The CDR3 consists of 17 residues.

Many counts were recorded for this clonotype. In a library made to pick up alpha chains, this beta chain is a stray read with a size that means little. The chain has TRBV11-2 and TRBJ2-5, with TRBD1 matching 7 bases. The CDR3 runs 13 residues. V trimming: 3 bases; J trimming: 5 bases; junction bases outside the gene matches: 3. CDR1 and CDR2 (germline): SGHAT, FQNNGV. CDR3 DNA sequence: TGTGCCAGCAGCTTGGGACAGACGGAGACCCAGTACTTC. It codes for CASSLGQTETQYF. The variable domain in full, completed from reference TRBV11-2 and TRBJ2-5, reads EAGVAQSPRYKIIEKRQSVAFWCNPISGHATLYWYQQILGQGPKLLIQFQNNGVVDDSQLPKDRFSAERLKGVDSTLKIQPAKLEDSAVYLCASSLGQTETQYFGPGTRLLVL.

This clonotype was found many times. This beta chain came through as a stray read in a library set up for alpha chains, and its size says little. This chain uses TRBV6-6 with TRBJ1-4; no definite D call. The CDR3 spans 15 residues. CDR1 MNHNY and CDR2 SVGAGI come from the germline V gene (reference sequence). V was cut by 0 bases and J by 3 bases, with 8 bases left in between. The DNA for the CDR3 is TGTGCCAGCAGTTACTCTCCCATCTCTAATGAAAAACTGTTTTTT. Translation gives CASSYSPISNEKLFF.

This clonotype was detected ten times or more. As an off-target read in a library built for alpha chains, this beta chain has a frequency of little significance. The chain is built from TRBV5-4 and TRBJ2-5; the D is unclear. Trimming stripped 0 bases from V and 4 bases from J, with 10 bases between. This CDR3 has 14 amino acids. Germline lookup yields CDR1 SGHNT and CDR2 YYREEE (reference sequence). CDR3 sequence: CASSLASRPETQYF. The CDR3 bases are TGTGCCAGCAGCTTGGCCTCCAGGCCAGAGACCCAGTACTTC.

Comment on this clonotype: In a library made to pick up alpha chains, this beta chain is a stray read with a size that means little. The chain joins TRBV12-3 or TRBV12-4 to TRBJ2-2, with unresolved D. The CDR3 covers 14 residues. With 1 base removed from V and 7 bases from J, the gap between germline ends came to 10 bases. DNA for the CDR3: TGTGCCAGCAGTTTAGTCCTTCCCCGCGGGGAGCTGTTTTTT. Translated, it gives CASSLVLPRGELFF.

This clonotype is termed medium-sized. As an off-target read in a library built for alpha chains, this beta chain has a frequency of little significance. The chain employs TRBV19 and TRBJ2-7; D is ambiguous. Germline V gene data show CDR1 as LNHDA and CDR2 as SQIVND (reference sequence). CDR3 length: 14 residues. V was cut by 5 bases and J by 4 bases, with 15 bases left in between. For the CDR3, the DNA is TGTGCCAGTAGTCCATCCGGGTGGAATTACGAGCAGTACTTC. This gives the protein CASSPSGWNYEQYF.

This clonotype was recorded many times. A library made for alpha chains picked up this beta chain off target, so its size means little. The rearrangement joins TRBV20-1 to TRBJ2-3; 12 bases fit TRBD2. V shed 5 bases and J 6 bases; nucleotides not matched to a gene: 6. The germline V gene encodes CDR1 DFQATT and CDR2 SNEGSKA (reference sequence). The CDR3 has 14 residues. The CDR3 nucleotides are TGCAGTGCTGTCCTAGCGGGAGGGCCCGATACGCAGTATTTT. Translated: CSAVLAGGPDTQYF.

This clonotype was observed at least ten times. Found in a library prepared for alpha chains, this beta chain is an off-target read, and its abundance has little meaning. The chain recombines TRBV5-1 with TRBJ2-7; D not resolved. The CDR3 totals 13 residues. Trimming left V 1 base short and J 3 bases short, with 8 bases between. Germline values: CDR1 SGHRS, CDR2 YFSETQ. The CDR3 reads CASSLIGGYEQYF. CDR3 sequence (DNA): TGCGCCAGCAGCTTGATAGGCGGCTACGAGCAGTACTTC.

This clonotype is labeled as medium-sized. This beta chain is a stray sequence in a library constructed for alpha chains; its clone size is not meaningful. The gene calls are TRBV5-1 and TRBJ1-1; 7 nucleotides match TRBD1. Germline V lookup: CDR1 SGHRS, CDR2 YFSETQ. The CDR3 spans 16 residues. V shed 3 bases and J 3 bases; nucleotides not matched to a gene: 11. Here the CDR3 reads CASSSRQGGLYTEAFF. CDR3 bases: TGCGCCAGCAGCTCGAGACAGGGAGGTTTGTACACTGAAGCTTTCTTT.

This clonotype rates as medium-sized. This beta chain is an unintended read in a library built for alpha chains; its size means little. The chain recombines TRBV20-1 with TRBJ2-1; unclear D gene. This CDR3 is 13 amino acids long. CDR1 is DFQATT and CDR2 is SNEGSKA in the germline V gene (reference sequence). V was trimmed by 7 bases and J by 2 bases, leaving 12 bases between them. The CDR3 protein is CSVSGFTYNEQFF. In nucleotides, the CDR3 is TGCAGTGTTTCGGGTTTCACCTACAATGAGCAGTTCTTC.

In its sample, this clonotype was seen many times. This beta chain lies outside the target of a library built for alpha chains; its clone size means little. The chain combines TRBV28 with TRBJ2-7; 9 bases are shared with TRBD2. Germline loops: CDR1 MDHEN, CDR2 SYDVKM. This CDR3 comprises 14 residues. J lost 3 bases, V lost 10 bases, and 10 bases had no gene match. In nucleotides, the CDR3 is TGTGCCATCCGTAGCGGGAGAGATTTCTACGAGCAGTACTTC. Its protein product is CAIRSGRDFYEQYF.

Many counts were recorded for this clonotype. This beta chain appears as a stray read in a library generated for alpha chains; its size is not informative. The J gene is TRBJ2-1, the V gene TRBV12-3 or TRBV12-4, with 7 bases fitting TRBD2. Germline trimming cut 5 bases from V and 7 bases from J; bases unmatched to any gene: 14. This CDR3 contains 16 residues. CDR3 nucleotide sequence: TGTGCCAGCAGTCCAACTTTAGGCGGGGGTTTGAATGAGCAGTTCTTC. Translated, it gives CASSPTLGGGLNEQFF.

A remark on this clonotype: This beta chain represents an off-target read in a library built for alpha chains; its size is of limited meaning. CDR3 protein: CASSYSGETQYF. CDR3 DNA sequence: TGTGCCAGCAGTTACTCGGGGGAGACCCAGTACTTC. The chain combines TRBV6-6 with TRBJ2-5; D is unclear. In germline, CDR1 is MNHNY, CDR2 SVGAGI (reference sequence). The V gene lost 0 bases and the J gene lost 5 bases, with 4 bases spanning the gap. The CDR3 spans 12 residues.

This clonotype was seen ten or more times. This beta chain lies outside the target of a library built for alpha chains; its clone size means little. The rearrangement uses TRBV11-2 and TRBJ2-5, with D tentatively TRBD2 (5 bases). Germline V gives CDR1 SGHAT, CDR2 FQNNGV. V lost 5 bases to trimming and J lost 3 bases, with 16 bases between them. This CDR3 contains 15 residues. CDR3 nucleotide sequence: TGTGCCAGCAGCAATTCGATAAGCGGAAAAGAGACCCAGTACTTC. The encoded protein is CASSNSISGKETQYF.

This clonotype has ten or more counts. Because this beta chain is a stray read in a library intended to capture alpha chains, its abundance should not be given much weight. Here the CDR3 DNA reads TGTGCCACCAGCAAAGGGACAGATTTTTCACCCCTCCACTTT. It is translated as CATSKGTDFSPLHF. The chain uses TRBV15 and TRBJ1-6, with TRBD1 matching 7 bases. V was pared by 4 bases and J by 9 bases, with 6 bases of the junction left unmatched. This CDR3 is 14 amino acids long. CDR1 is LNHNV and CDR2 is YYDKDF in the germline V gene (reference sequence).

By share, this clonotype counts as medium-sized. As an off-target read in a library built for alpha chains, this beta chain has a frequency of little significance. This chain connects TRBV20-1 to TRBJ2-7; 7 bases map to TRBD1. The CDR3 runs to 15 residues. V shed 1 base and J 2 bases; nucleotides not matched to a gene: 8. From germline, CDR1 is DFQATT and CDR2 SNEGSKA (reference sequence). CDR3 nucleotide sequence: TGCAGTGCTAGAGTTAGGGGGCGTCTGACCTACGAGCAGTACTTC. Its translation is CSARVRGRLTYEQYF.

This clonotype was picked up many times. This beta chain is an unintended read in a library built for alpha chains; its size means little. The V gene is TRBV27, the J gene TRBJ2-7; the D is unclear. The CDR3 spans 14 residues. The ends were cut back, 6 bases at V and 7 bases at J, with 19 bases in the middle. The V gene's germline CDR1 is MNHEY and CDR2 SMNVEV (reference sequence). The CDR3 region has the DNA TGTGCCAGCAGAGGGCAGGACGTGGTGGGGGAGCAGTACTTC. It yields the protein CASRGQDVVGEQYF.

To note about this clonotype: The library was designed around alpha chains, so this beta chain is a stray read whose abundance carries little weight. This chain's CDR3 is CASSQDFANYGYTF. DNA of the CDR3: TGCGCCAGCAGCCAAGATTTCGCTAACTATGGCTACACCTTC. The V call is TRBV4-1, the J call TRBJ1-2, with D unclear. The V gene lost 0 bases and the J gene lost 0 bases, with 5 bases spanning the gap. CDR1 is MGHRA, CDR2 YSYEKL, per germline. CDR3 length: 14 amino acids.

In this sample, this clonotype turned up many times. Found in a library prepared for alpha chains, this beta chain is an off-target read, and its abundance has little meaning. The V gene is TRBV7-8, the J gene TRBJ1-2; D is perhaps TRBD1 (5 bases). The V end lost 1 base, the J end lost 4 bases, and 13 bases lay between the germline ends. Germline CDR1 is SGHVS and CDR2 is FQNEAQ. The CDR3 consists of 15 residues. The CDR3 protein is CASSLVALGTYGYTF. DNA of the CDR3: TGTGCCAGCAGCTTAGTGGCATTAGGGACCTATGGCTACACCTTC. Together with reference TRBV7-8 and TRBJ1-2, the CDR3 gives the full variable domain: GAGVSQSPRYKVAKRGQDVALRCDPISGHVSLFWYQQALGQGPEFLTYFQNEAQLDKSGLPSDRFFAERPEGSVSTLKIQRTQQEDSAVYLCASSLVALGTYGYTFGSGTRLTVV.

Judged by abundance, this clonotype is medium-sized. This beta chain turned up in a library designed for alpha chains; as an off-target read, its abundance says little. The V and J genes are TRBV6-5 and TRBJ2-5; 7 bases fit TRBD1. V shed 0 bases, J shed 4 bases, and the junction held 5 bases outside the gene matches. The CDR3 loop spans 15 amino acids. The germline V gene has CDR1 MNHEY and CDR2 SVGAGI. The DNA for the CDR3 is TGTGCCAGCAGTTACTCGTCAGGGGGTGGAGAGACCCAGTACTTC. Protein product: CASSYSSGGGETQYF.

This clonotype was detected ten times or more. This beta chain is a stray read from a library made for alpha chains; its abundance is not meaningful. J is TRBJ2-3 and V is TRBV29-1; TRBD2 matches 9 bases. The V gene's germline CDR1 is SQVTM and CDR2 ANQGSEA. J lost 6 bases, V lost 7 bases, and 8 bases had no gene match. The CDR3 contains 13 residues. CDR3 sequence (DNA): TGCAGCGGGAGTAGCGGGAGATCTGATACGCAGTATTTT. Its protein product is CSGSSGRSDTQYF.

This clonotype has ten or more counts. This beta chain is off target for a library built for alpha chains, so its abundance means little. In DNA, the CDR3 is TGCAGCGTTGGACCCCAAGAGACCCAGTACTTC. It is translated as CSVGPQETQYF. The chain couples TRBV29-1 to TRBJ2-5; D unclear. Per germline, CDR1 SQVTM and CDR2 ANQGSEA. V was cut by 4 bases and J by 1 base, with 4 bases left in between. There are 11 residues in the CDR3.

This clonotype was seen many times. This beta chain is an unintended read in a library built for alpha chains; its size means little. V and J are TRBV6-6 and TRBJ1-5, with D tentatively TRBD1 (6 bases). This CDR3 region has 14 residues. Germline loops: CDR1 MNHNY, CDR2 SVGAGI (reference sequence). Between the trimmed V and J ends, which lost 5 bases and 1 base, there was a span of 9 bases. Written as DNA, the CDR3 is TGTGCCAGCAGTACACAGGGAAGCAATCAGCCCCAGCATTTT. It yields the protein CASSTQGSNQPQHF.

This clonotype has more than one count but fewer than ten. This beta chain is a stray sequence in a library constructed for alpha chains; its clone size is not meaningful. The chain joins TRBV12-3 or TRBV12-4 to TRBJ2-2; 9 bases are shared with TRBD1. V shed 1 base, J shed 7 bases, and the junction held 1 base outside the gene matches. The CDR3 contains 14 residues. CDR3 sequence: CASSLDRGRGELFF. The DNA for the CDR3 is TGTGCCAGCAGTTTAGACAGGGGGCGCGGGGAGCTGTTTTTT.

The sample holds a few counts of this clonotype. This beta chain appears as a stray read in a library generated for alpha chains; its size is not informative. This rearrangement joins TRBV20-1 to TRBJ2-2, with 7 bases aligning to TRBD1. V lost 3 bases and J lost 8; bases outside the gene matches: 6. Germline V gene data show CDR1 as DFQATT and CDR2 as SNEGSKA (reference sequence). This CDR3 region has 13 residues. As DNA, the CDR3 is TGCAGTGCTAGGGTCAGGGGGACAGGGGAGCTGTTTTTT. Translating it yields CSARVRGTGELFF.

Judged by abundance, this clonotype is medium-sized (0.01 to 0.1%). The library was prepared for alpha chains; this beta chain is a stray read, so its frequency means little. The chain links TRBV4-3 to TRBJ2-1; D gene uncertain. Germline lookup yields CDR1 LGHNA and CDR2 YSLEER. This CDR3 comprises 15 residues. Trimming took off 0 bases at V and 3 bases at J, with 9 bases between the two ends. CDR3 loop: CASSQDRAIYNEQFF. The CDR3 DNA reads TGCGCCAGCAGCCAAGATCGGGCAATCTACAATGAGCAGTTCTTC.

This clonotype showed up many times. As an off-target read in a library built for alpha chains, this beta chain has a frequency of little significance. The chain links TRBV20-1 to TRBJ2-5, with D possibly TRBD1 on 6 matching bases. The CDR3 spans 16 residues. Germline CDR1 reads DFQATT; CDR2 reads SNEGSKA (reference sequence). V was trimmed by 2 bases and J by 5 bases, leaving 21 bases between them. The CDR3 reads CSARPGQGSDWETQYF. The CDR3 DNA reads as TGCAGTGCTAGACCGGGGCAGGGGAGCGATTGGGAGACCCAGTACTTC.